This T cell receptor (beta chain) was captured in a study of T cells in Graves' hyperthyroidism and ophthalmopathy (dated by TCRdb to 2018 to 2020). In the study overall: To identify TCR V-J signatures that set the groups apart, the researchers used a discovery cohort of 100 patients, made up of approximately 43 with Graves' ophthalmopathy and around 58 with stable Graves' hyperthyroidism. An independent validation cohort of 18 to 20 hyperthyroidism patients and more than 15 patients who later progressed to ophthalmopathy tested prospective prediction of ophthalmopathy. The approximately 98 discovery patients were randomly divided into training and test sets at a 7:3 ratio. In more than 5 Graves' hyperthyroidism patients, the study also compared T-cell repertoires from thyroid tissue with T-cell repertoires from blood. Following sampling, methimazole starting at 30 mg daily was given to hyperthyroidism patients, and high-dose intravenous methylprednisolone was given to ophthalmopathy patients. According to the paper, TCR Vbeta CDR3 sequencing was carried out on roughly 130 peripheral blood samples, which came from 40 to 45 ophthalmopathy, some 73 hyperthyroidism and approximately 17 progressor patients. Study-wide findings and limitations: In validation, the model predicted progression to ophthalmopathy with 55% to 71% sensitivity and approximately 78% specificity, a median of about six months before onset. Sample size was not statistically predetermined, and blinding of investigators to group allocation was not performed. A 13 V-J signature model separated ophthalmopathy from stable hyperthyroidism, with around 88% sensitivity and 81.08% specificity in cross-validation and 80%/75% in testing. Most expanded thyroid clonotypes (frequency above 0.001) were also found in blood, which suggests that blood repertoires may mirror thyroid immune responses.

The TCR beta CDR3 regions were amplified from RNA transcripts. For the first round of RT-PCR on the TCR CDR3, the HTBI primer set was used together with the Qiagen OneStep RT-PCR kit. Libraries were constructed in a second round of multiplex PCR, after which size selection and purification were performed. Sequencing of the libraries was done on an Illumina HiSeq2000 using paired-end 100 bp reads. On the study's bioinformatics: SOAPnuke was used to process the raw data, with reads discarded if the reads contained adapters or uncalled bases, had a mean Phred below 15, or lacked an exact constant-primer or identifier match. COPE v1.2.5 was used to merge the high-quality paired reads, and each unique nucleotide sequence was defined as a clonotype. Clonotypes were aligned to IMGT TRBV, TRBD and TRBJ reference segments using MiTCR v1.1. Analysis was restricted to V-J combinations with a frequency above 0.0001, which covered just over 98% of repertoires. A TCS score was defined as the ratio between F50 (clonal expansion) and ExV (chaos), using BLOSUM62-based TCRdist between CDR3 peptides within each V-J. Welch's t-statistics and random forest reduced 514 V-J features to 10 to 15, which were used in a naive Bayes classifier (R e1071). Thyroid-blood repertoire similarity was quantified with the Morisita-Horn index. Clones were called with MiXCR by TCRdb after fastp trimmed the public reads at Q25, and only in-frame beta chains were retained. Rows are combined by CDR3 protein, so each entry shows the most common genes and DNA. The V and J calls were determined by TCRdb, not by the authors. This sample has about 570,000 distinct CDR3 sequences in its table, and about 43% of those were observed once. The ten largest clones add up to roughly 19% of the sample.

This clonotype was recorded a few times. Its recognized antigen is unknown. No quality values exist for individual bases; no much larger clone is one base distant. Any patient with an uncontrolled infection, another autoimmune disease, pregnancy or lactation was excluded. Diagnoses were established on the basis of clinical symptoms, serum thyroxine and TRAb, thyroid ultrasound, and orbital computed tomography. Trizol reagent was used to extract total RNA, and RNA quality was then checked on an Agilent 2100 Bioanalyzer. V sheds 2 bases and J sheds 6 bases, leaving 25 bases between their ends. Including the terminal cysteine and phenylalanine, the CDR3 comprises 18 residues. Only the CDR3 part of the read is kept: 54 bases, read in frame from the first base. For CDR1 and CDR2, the germline V gene lists SNHLY and FYNNEI.

The rearrangement joined TRBV2 to TRBJ1-1, with TRBD1 perhaps the D gene, on 6 matching bases. The sample was peripheral blood or thyroid tissue (not recorded which). The receptor's source is an adult woman with Graves' disease, either hyperthyroidism or ophthalmopathy (not recorded which). CDR3 region: CASSERPWAGDRKAEAFF. At the DNA level, the sequence is TGTGCCAGCAGTGAAAGGCCCTGGGCAGGGGATAGGAAGGCTGAAGCTTTCTTT.